Listed here are 6 T cell receptor beta chains from one sample, sequenced in a study of blood T cells in healthy people across ages. Alongside a J-beta primer mix, a sample-barcoded 5' primer served in a second PCR lasting roughly 7 to 12 cycles. TCRdb re-analysed the 5' RACE reads in MiXCR, keeping a single row per CDR3 protein. The sample lists 1.4 million or so distinct CDR3 sequences; approximately 42% were seen once. Sequencing was done on a sample of blood. These receptors were obtained from a woman aged 18-29 years in good health.

The chain employs TRBV6-2 or TRBV6-3 and TRBJ1-2; no firm D call. Germline CDR1 MNHEY, CDR2 SVGEGT. The CDR3 has 13 residues. V shed 5 bases and J shed 4 bases, with 11 bases lying between them. The CDR3 bases are TGTGCCAGCAGTCCACAAAACAGCTATGGCTACACCTTC. Its protein is CASSPQNSYGYTF.

The chain recombines TRBV5-5 with TRBJ2-7; perhaps D is TRBD1 or TRBD2 (5 bases each). There are 15 residues in the CDR3. Germline CDR1 is SGHKS and CDR2 is YYEKEE (reference sequence). V lost 2 bases and J 2 bases, leaving 14 bases between the germline ends. CDR3 DNA: TGTGCCAGCAGCTTAGAGGGGATTGGAACCTACGAGCAGTACTTC. Amino acid sequence: CASSLEGIGTYEQYF.

A note on this clonotype: At one boundary the junction diverges from the germline segment, which might be a read error. V is TRBV7-9 and J is TRBJ2-5; D could derive from TRBD1 or TRBD2 (5 bases each). Germline V gene data show CDR1 as SEHNR and CDR2 as FQNEAQ (reference sequence). This CDR3 contains 14 residues. The CDR3 is CASTRRTSQEAQYF. The CDR3 region has the DNA TGTGCCAGCACCCGGAGGACATCTCAAGAGGCCCAGTACTTC. Full variable domain (remainder filled in from reference TRBV7-9 and TRBJ2-5): DTGVSQNPRHKITKRGQNVTFRCDPISEHNRLYWYRQTLGQGPEFLTYFQNEAQLEKSRLLSDRFSAERPKGSFSTLEIQRTEQGDSAMYLCASTRRTSQEAQYFGPGTRLLVL.

This chain uses TRBV5-1 with TRBJ2-3, with 8 bases aligning to TRBD1. The germline CDR1 and CDR2 sequences are SGHRS and YFSETQ. There are 15 residues in the CDR3. With V trimmed by 3 bases and J by 3 bases, 6 bases remained unmatched. In DNA, the CDR3 is TGCGCCAGCAGCTCGGACAGGGTGGTGACAGATACGCAGTATTTT. This sequence encodes CASSSDRVVTDTQYF.

The V call is TRBV3-1, the J call TRBJ2-5; D gene unclear. This CDR3 is built from 11 residues. Trimming took off 5 bases at V and 11 bases at J, with 12 bases between the two ends. Germline CDR1 reads LGHDT; CDR2 reads YNNKEL (reference sequence). In nucleotides, the CDR3 is TGTGCCAGCAGCTTTTCTCGTCAGCAGTACTTC. This encodes CASSFSRQQYF.

The chain combines TRBV11-3 with TRBJ2-6, with 7 bases fitting TRBD1. CDR3 length equals 18 residues. Germline CDR1 SGHNT, CDR2 YENEEA. Trimming took 3 bases from V and 1 from J; bases not matched to a gene: 9. CDR3 nucleotide sequence: TGTGCCAGCAGCTTTGGTGCAGGGGGTGGTTCTGGGGCCAACGTCCTGACTTTC. It is translated as CASSFGAGGGSGANVLTF. Complete variable domain (other parts from reference TRBV11-3 and TRBJ2-6): EAGVVQSPRYKIIEKKQPVAFWCNPISGHNTLYWYLQNLGQGPELLIRYENEEAVDDSQLPKDRFSAERLKGVDSTLKIQPAELGDSAVYLCASSFGAGGGSGANVLTFGAGSRLTVL.